The next 11 T cell receptor beta chains were all read from a single sample in a study of Ad26.COV2.S vaccination and SARS-CoV-2 variants. Profiling relied on immunoSEQ multiplex PCR, and the TCRdb table lists in-frame clones only, not all of them. The sample includes around 500,000 clones, 70% to 90% of them seen just once. As for treatment: about 20 received Ad26.COV2.S at low or high dose, single or two shots; five or six received placebo; per-sample allocation not given. The samples date from day 63 after the first vaccine or placebo injection. Material: peripheral blood, obtained in a trial of Ad26.COV2.S vaccine versus placebo. The receptors shown here come from a person aged 18 to 65 who received the Ad26.COV2.S COVID-19 vaccine or a placebo.

The rearrangement joins TRBV3-1 (or the pseudogene TRBV3-2) to TRBJ1-6; D remains ambiguous. Trimming took 1 base from V and 6 from J, leaving 7 bases between them. The CDR3 is made up of 14 amino acids. CDR1 is LGHDT and CDR2 is YNNKEL in the germline V gene (reference sequence). As DNA, the CDR3 is TGTGCCAGCAGCCAAGGTGCAGTTAATTCACCCCTCCACTTT. This sequence encodes CASSQGAVNSPLHF.

This clone occurred once. CDR3 amino acids: CAWSGQLTGTEKLFF. CDR3 nucleotide sequence: TGTGCCTGGAGCGGACAGCTCACCGGGACTGAAAAACTGTTTTTT. The V call is TRBV30, the J call TRBJ1-4, with D perhaps matching TRBD1 (6 bases). The CDR3 extends over 15 amino acids. V shed 3 bases and J shed 7 bases, with 18 bases lying between them. Germline loops: CDR1 GTSNPN, CDR2 SVGIG (reference sequence).

The V and J genes are TRBV19 and TRBJ1-1, with D perhaps matching TRBD1 (5 bases). V lost 4 bases and J 1 base, leaving 19 bases between the germline ends. The germline V gene has CDR1 LNHDA and CDR2 SQIVND (reference sequence). This CDR3 contains 17 residues. The CDR3 DNA reads as TGTGCCAGTAGTAAGTTTGGGGGTGGGATACGGAACACTGAAGCTTTCTTT. It codes for CASSKFGGGIRNTEAFF.

This chain connects TRBV29-1 to TRBJ1-1; D possibly corresponds to TRBD1 (6 bases). The CDR3 runs to 15 residues. Trimming pared 8 bases from V and 2 bases from J, leaving 21 bases between. Germline CDR1 SQVTM, CDR2 ANQGSEA. Here the CDR3 DNA reads TGCAGCCCCATCCGCAGGGGAGGAGATAACACTGAAGCTTTCTTT. This translates into CSPIRRGGDNTEAFF.

V and J are TRBV7-2 and TRBJ1-2; possible D gene TRBD1, 6 bases. Trimming took 5 bases from V and 8 from J, leaving 21 bases between them. CDR1 and CDR2 from the germline V gene are SGHTA and FQGNSA. This CDR3 has 15 amino acids. The DNA of the CDR3 is TGTGCCAGCAGCCCAAGGAGGGGGGAGGCGGAAGGCTACACCTTC. Its protein product is CASSPRRGEAEGYTF.

The chain recombines TRBV7-8 with TRBJ2-1; D not resolved. This CDR3 is 15 amino acids long. V lost 1 base, J lost 2 bases, and 9 bases lay in between. Germline V lookup: CDR1 SGHVS, CDR2 FQNEAQ. In DNA form, the CDR3 reads TGTGCCAGCAGCTTAGAACCTGGCCCCTACAATGAGCAGTTCTTC. This encodes CASSLEPGPYNEQFF.

V gene TRBV7-2 combines with J gene TRBJ2-3; no clear D gene. CDR1 is SGHTA and CDR2 is FQGNSA in the germline V gene. V lost 1 base and J lost 0, with 11 bases in between. There are 16 residues in the CDR3. CDR3 nucleotides: TGTGCCAGCAGCTTAGGTGGGCTAGTCAGCACAGATACGCAGTATTTT. Protein: CASSLGGLVSTDTQYF.

The chain combines TRBV3-1 (or the pseudogene TRBV3-2) with TRBJ2-1, with 16 bases matching TRBD2. The CDR3 is 16 residues long. Germline CDR1 LGHDT, CDR2 YNNKEL (reference sequence). V lost 7 bases to trimming and J lost 7 bases; unmatched junction nucleotides: 7. The CDR3 region is CASKKAGLAGGNEQFF. Here the CDR3 DNA reads TGTGCCAGCAAGAAAGCGGGACTAGCGGGGGGGAATGAGCAGTTCTTC.

The CDR3 sequence is CASNPQTDSPLHF. DNA for the CDR3: TGTGCCAGTAATCCCCAGACGGATTCACCCCTCCACTTT. V and J are TRBV19 and TRBJ1-6; D is unclear. CDR3 length equals 13 residues. Trimming took off 7 bases at V and 8 bases at J, with 12 bases between the two ends. The germline V gene has CDR1 LNHDA and CDR2 SQIVND (reference sequence).

This clone was seen a handful of times. The V gene is TRBV2, the J gene TRBJ2-7; 7 positions agree with TRBD1. The CDR3 length is 14 residues. Germline CDR1 SNHLY, CDR2 FYNNEI. Trimming at V came to 6 bases and at J to 6 bases, leaving 11 bases not matched to a gene. The CDR3 here is CASSRQGPPLEQYF. The CDR3 bases are TGTGCCAGCAGCCGACAGGGCCCGCCGCTCGAGCAGTACTTC.

The J gene is TRBJ2-1, the V gene TRBV15; unclear D gene. CDR1 LNHNV and CDR2 YYDKDF come from the germline V gene (reference sequence). V lost 0 bases to trimming and J lost 7 bases, with 7 bases between them. There are 13 residues in the CDR3. The CDR3 bases are TGTGCCACCAGCAGAGATCGGGCTAATGAGCAGTTCTTC. This codes for CATSRDRANEQFF.